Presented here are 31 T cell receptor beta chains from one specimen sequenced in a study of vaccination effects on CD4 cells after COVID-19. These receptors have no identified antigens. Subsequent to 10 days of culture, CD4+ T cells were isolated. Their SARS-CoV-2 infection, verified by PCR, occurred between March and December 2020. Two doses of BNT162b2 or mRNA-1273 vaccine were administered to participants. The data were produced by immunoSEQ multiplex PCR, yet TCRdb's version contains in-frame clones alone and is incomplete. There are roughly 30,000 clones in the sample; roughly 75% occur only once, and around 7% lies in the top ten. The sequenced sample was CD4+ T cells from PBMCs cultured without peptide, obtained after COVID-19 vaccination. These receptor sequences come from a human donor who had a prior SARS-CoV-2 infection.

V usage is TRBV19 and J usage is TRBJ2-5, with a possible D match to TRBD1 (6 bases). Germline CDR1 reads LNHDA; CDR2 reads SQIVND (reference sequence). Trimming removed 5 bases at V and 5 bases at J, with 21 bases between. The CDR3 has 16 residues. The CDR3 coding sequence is TGTGCCAGTAGTCCCAGGACGTTTTGGGGGCCGGAGACCCAGTACTTC. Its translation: CASSPRTFWGPETQYF.

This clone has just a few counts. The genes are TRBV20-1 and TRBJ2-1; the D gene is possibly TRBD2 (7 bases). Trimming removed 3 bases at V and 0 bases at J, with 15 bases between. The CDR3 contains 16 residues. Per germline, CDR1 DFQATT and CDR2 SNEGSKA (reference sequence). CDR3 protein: CSASDPRGASYNEQFF. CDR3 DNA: TGCAGTGCTAGTGATCCCCGGGGGGCCTCCTACAATGAGCAGTTCTTC.

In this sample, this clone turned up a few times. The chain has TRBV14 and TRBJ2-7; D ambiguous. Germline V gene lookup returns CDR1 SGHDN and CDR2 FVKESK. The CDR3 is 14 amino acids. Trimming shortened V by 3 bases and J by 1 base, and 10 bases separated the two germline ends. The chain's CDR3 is CASSHWRSSYEQYF. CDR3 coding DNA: TGTGCCAGCAGCCATTGGCGCAGTTCCTACGAGCAGTACTTC.

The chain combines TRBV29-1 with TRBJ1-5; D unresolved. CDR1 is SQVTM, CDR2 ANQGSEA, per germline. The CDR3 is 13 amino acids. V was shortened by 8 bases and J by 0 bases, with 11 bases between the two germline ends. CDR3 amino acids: CSQHGLSNQPQHF. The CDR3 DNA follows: TGCAGCCAACATGGACTTAGCAATCAGCCCCAGCATTTT.

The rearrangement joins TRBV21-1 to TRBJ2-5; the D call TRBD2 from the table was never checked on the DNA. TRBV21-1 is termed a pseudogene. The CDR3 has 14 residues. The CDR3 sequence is CASSKVHLQETQYF. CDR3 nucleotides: TGTGCCAGCAGCAAAGTTCACTTACAAGAGACCCAGTACTTC.

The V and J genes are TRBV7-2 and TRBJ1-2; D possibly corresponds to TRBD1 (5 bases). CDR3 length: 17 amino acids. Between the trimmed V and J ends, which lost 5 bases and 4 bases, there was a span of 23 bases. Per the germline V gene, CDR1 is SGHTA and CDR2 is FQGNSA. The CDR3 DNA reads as TGTGCCAGCAGCCTGGACATTAGATTTGGGCACCGCTATGGCTACACCTTC. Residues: CASSLDIRFGHRYGYTF.

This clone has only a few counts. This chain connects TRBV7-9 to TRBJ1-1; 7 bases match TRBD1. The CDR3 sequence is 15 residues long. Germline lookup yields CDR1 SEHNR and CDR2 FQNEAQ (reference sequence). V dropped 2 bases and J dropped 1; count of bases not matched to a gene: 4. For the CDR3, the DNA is TGTGCCAGCAGCTTATTGGGACAGACGAACACTGAAGCTTTCTTT. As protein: CASSLLGQTNTEAFF.

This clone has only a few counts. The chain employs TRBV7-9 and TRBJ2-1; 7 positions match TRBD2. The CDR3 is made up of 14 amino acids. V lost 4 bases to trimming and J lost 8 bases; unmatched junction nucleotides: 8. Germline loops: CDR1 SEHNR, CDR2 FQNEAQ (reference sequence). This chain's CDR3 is CASSSRLAFHEQFF. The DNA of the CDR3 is TGTGCCAGCAGCTCACGACTAGCTTTCCATGAGCAGTTCTTC.

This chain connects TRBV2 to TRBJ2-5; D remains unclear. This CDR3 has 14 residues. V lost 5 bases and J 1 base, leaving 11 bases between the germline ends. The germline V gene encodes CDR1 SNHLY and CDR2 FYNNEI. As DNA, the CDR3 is TGTGCCAGCAGTCGAACCCGTTCCCAAGAGACCCAGTACTTC. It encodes CASSRTRSQETQYF.

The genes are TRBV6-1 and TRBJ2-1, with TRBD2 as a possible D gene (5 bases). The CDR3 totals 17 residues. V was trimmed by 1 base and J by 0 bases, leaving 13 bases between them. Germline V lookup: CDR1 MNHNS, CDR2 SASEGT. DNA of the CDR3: TGTGCCAGCAGTGAAGAGTACCGAGGGAGCTCCTACAATGAGCAGTTCTTC. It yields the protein CASSEEYRGSSYNEQFF.

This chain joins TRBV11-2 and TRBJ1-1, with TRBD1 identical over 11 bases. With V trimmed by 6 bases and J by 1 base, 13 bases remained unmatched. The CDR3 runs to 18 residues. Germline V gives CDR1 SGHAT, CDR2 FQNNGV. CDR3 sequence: CASRSGQGARVRNTEAFF. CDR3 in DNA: TGTGCCAGCAGATCCGGACAGGGGGCACGGGTTAGGAACACTGAAGCTTTCTTT.

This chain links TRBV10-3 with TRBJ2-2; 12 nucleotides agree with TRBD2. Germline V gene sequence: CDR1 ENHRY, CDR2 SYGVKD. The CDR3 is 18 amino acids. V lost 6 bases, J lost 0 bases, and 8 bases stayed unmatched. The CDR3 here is CAIRNQGLAGTNTGELFF. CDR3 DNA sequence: TGTGCCATCAGGAACCAAGGACTAGCGGGAACGAACACCGGGGAGCTGTTTTTT.

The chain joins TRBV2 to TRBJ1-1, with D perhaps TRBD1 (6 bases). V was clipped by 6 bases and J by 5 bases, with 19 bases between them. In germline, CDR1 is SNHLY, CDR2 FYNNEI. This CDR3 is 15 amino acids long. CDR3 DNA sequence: TGTGCCAGCAGACCTGGTGGGGGGGCGATGACTGAAGCTTTCTTT. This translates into CASRPGGGAMTEAFF.

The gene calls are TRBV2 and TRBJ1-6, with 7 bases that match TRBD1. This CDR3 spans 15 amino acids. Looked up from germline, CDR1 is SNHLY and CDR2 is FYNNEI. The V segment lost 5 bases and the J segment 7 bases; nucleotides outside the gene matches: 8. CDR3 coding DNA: TGTGCCAGCAGTAGACTGGGACAGTCAAATTCACCCCTCCACTTT. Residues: CASSRLGQSNSPLHF.

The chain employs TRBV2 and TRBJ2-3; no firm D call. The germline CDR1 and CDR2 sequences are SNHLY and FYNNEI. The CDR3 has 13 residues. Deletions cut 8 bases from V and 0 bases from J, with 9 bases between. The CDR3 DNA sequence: TGTGCCAGCCTAGGTAGTAGCACAGATACGCAGTATTTT. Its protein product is CASLGSSTDTQYF.

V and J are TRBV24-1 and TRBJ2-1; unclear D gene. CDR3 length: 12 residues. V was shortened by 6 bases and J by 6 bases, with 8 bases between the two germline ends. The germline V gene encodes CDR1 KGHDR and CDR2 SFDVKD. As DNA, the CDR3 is TGTGCCACCAGTTCCCCCACCAATGAGCAGTTCTTC. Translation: CATSSPTNEQFF.

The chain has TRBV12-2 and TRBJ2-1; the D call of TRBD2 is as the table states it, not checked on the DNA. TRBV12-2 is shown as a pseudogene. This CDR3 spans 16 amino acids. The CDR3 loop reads CASRLETRFIYNEQFF. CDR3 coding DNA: TGTGCAAGTCGCTTAGAGACTAGATTCATCTACAATGAGCAGTTCTTC.

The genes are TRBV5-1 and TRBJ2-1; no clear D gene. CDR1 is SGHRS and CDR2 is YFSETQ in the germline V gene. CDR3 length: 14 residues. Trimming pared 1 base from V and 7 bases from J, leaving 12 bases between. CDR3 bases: TGCGCCAGCAGCTTGAGCAAACCACTTAATGAGCAGTTCTTC. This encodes CASSLSKPLNEQFF. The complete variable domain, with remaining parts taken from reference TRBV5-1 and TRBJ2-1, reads KAGVTQTPRYLIKTRGQQVTLSCSPISGHRSVSWYQQTPGQGLQFLFEYFSETQRNKGNFPGRFSGRQFSNSRSEMNVSTLELGDSALYLCASSLSKPLNEQFFGPGTRLTVL.

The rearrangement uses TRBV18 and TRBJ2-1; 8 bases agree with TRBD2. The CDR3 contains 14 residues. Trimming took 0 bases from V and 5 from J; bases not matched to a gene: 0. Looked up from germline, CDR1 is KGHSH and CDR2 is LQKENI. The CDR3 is CASSPPSGDNEQFF. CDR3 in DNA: TGTGCCAGCTCACCACCTAGCGGGGACAATGAGCAGTTCTTC. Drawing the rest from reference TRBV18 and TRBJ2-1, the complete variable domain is NAGVMQNPRHLVRRRGQEARLRCSPMKGHSHVYWYRQLPEEGLKFMVYLQKENIIDESGMPKERFSAEFPKEGPSILRIQQVVRGDSAAYFCASSPPSGDNEQFFGPGTRLTVL.

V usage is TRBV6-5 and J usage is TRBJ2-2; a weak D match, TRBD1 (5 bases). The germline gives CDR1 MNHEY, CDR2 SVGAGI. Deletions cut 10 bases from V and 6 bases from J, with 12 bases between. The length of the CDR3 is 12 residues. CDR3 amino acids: CAILVGPGELFF. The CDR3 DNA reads TGTGCCATCCTGGTGGGGCCCGGGGAGCTGTTTTTT.

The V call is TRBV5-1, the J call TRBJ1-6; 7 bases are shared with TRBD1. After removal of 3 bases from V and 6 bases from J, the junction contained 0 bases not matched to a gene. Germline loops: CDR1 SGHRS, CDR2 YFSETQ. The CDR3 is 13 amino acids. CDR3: CASSWDSNSPLHF. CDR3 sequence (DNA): TGCGCCAGCAGCTGGGACAGTAATTCACCCCTCCACTTT.

This chain's CDR3 is CAWTGGETQYF. CDR3 sequence (DNA): TGTGCCTGGACAGGGGGAGAGACCCAGTACTTC. This chain joins TRBV30 and TRBJ2-5; TRBD1 agrees at 7 bases. Germline lookup yields CDR1 GTSNPN and CDR2 SVGIG (reference sequence). The CDR3 loop spans 11 amino acids. V lost 4 bases and J lost 4; bases outside the gene matches: 0.

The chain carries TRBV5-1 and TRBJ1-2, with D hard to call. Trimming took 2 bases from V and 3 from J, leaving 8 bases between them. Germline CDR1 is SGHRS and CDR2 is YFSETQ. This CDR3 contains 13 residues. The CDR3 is CASSFTQDYGYTF. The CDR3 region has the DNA TGCGCCAGCAGCTTTACGCAGGACTATGGCTACACCTTC.

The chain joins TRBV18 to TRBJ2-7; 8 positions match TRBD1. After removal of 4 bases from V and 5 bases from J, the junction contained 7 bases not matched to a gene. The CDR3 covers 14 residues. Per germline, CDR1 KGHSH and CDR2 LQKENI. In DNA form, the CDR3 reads TGTGCCAGCTCACGGACGACAGGGGAGAACGAGCAGTACTTC. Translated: CASSRTTGENEQYF.

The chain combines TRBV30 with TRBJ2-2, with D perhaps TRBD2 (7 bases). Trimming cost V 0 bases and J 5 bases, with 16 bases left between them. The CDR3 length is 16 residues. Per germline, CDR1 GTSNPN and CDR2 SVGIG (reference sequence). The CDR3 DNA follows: TGTGCCTGGAGTGTTTTTGGGAGGGGGGGAACCGGGGAGCTGTTTTTT. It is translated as CAWSVFGRGGTGELFF.

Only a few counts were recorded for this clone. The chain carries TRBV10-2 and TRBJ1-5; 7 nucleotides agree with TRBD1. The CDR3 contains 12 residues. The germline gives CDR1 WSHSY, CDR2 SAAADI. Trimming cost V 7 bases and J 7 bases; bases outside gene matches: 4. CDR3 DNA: TGCGCCAGCAAACAGGGGACGCAGCCCCAGCATTTT. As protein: CASKQGTQPQHF.

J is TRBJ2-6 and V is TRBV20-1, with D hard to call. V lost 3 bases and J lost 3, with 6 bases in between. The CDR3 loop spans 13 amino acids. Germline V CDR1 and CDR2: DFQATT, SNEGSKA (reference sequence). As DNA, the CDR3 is TGCAGTGCTAGTGTAAATGGGGCCAACGTCCTGACTTTC. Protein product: CSASVNGANVLTF.

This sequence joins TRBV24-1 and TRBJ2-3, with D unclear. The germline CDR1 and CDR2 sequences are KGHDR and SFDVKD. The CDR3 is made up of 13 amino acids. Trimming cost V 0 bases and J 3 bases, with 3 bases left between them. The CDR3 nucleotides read TGTGCCACCAGTGATTTGCAGACAGATACGCAGTATTTT. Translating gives CATSDLQTDTQYF.

In DNA form, the CDR3 reads TGTGCCACCAGTGATAGTACAGGGGTCACCGGGGAGCTGTTTTTT. Amino acids: CATSDSTGVTGELFF. This chain links TRBV24-1 with TRBJ2-2; 7 bases are shared with TRBD1. V lost 3 bases to trimming and J lost 4 bases; unmatched junction nucleotides: 4. The CDR3 covers 15 residues. From germline, CDR1 is KGHDR and CDR2 SFDVKD.

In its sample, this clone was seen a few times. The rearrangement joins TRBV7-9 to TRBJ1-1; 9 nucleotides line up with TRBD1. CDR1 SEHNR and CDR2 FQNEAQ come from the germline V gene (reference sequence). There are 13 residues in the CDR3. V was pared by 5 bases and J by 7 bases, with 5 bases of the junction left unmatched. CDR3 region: CASSVGTGSEAFF. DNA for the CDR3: TGTGCCAGCAGCGTTGGGACAGGGAGTGAAGCTTTCTTT.

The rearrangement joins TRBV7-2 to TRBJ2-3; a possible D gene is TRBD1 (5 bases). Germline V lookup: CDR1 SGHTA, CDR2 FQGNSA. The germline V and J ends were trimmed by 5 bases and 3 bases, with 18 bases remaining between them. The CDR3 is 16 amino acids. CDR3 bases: TGTGCCAGCAGCCTTCGGACATTAACCTTTACAGATACGCAGTATTTT. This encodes CASSLRTLTFTDTQYF.